This TCR beta chain was sequenced during a study of cytomegalovirus exposure and HLA in healthy donors. Overall study: Earlier work reported 110 million or so unique TCR beta sequences from some 180 million T cells. Findings and caveats of the study: For most TCR beta V segments, an earlier analysis put the productive rate at about 87% or about 30% of the time.

PCR used 60 Vbeta primers and 13 Jbeta primers. TCRdb keeps only in-frame clones here, not all; method: immunoSEQ multiplex PCR. The sample table sets out roughly 57,000 clones. V was clipped by 3 bases and J by 2 bases, with 14 bases between them. There are 16 residues in the CDR3. Germline CDR1 reads KGHSH; CDR2 reads LQKENI. As to this clone: The antigen is undetermined.

At the time of sampling, donors were nominally healthy, though unrecorded immune exposures were likely. Sequencing was performed on PBMCs. The chain is built from TRBV18 and TRBJ1-5, with D maybe TRBD1 (6 bases). This receptor was identified in a woman younger than 45 in good health and CMV-seropositive. The CDR3 coding sequence is TGTGCCAGCTCACCGGGTTGGGGGGGCGGCAATCAGCCCCAGCATTTT. As protein: CASSPGWGGGNQPQHF.